Shown below are 32 T cell receptor beta chains from a single sample sequenced in a study of blood T cells in healthy people across ages. A second PCR of about 7 to 12 cycles used a sample-barcoded 5' primer and a J-beta primer mix. MiXCR, run by TCRdb on the 5' RACE reads, gives a single entry per CDR3 protein. The table shows about 720,000 distinct CDR3 sequences, with around 25% occurring only once. These data also formed part of another study, on T cells of mothers and their children.

Material for sequencing was blood. All receptors come from a boy between 10 and 17 years old in good health.

The V gene is TRBV2, the J gene TRBJ1-2, with a tentative D call TRBD1 (5 bases). Germline CDR1 reads SNHLY; CDR2 reads FYNNEI. The CDR3 has 17 amino acids. The V end was cut by 0 bases, the J end by 5 bases, with 19 bases between. CDR3 sequence reads: CASSEAPAGTAGYGYTF. CDR3 sequence (DNA): TGTGCCAGCAGTGAAGCGCCCGCCGGGACGGCCGGTTATGGCTACACCTTC.

This clonotype was counted a few times. V gene TRBV7-8 combines with J gene TRBJ2-4, with TRBD1 matching 7 bases. The V gene's germline CDR1 is SGHVS and CDR2 FQNEAQ. Germline trimming cut 2 bases from V and 0 bases from J; bases unmatched to any gene: 4. There are 16 residues in the CDR3. The CDR3 nucleotides read TGTGCCAGCAGCTTAAGGACAGGAATAGCCAAAAACATTCAGTACTTC. Translating it yields CASSLRTGIAKNIQYF.

The CDR3 nucleotides are TGTGCCAGCAGCGTAGAAGGGGGCGGCGGGAGCTACCCATCCTACAATGAGCAGTTCTTC. It codes for CASSVEGGGGSYPSYNEQFF. The chain combines TRBV9 with TRBJ2-1, with D tentatively TRBD1 or TRBD2 (7 bases each). The V gene lost 0 bases and the J gene lost 1 base, with 23 bases spanning the gap. The germline gives CDR1 SGDLS, CDR2 YYNGEE. The CDR3 runs to 20 residues.

The chain combines TRBV2 with TRBJ2-5; tentative D call: TRBD2 (6 bases). CDR3 length: 16 residues. Per germline, CDR1 SNHLY and CDR2 FYNNEI. Trimming took 2 bases from V and 2 from J, leaving 15 bases between them. CDR3 sequence reads: CASSEYALRGQETQYF. The CDR3 nucleotides are TGTGCCAGCAGTGAATACGCCCTTCGGGGGCAAGAGACCCAGTACTTC. Full variable domain (remainder filled in from reference TRBV2 and TRBJ2-5): EPEVTQTPSHQVTQMGQEVILRCVPISNHLYFYWYRQILGQKVEFLVSFYNNEISEKSEIFDDQFSVERPDGSNFTLKIRSTKLEDSAMYFCASSEYALRGQETQYFGPGTRLLVL.

The CDR3 DNA follows: TGTGCCACCAGTTGGCCGGGACAGGGCCACAATGAGCAGTTCTTC. Its translation is CATSWPGQGHNEQFF. V and J are TRBV24-1 and TRBJ2-1, with 9 bases identical to TRBD1. The germline CDR1 and CDR2 sequences are KGHDR and SFDVKD. Trimming took 6 bases from V and 5 from J; bases not matched to a gene: 7. CDR3 size: 15 residues.

This rearrangement joins TRBV4-3 to TRBJ1-6; D is ambiguous. Trimming stripped 0 bases from V and 0 bases from J, with 9 bases between. The CDR3 is made up of 17 amino acids. Germline V CDR1 and CDR2: LGHNA, YSLEER. CDR3 DNA: TGCGCCAGCAGCCAAGATGGCTCGAGCTCCTATAATTCACCCCTCCACTTT. Its translation is CASSQDGSSSYNSPLHF.

The gene calls are TRBV5-1 and TRBJ1-1; D gene ambiguous. Germline V CDR1 and CDR2: SGHRS, YFSETQ. Trimming stripped 0 bases from V and 0 bases from J, with 9 bases between. CDR3 length equals 15 residues. The CDR3 reads CASSLVADLNTEAFF. CDR3 sequence (DNA): TGCGCCAGCAGCTTGGTTGCGGATTTGAACACTGAAGCTTTCTTT.

A few counts support this clonotype. V is TRBV13 and J is TRBJ1-2, with TRBD1 as a possible D gene (5 bases). The CDR3 is made up of 16 amino acids. V gave up 5 bases and J gave up 5 bases, with 21 bases separating them. Germline lookup yields CDR1 PRHDT and CDR2 FYEKMQ (reference sequence). For the CDR3, the DNA is TGTGCCAGCAGCACTGAATGGAGCCCCGGGGGATATGGCTACACCTTC. Its translation: CASSTEWSPGGYGYTF.

The chain joins TRBV5-5 to TRBJ2-5, with 8 bases matching TRBD1. CDR3 length: 16 residues. Germline V CDR1 and CDR2: SGHKS, YYEKEE (reference sequence). V dropped 3 bases and J dropped 1; count of bases not matched to a gene: 8. In DNA form, the CDR3 reads TGTGCCAGCAGCTCCAGGACAGGGAGATTCCAAGAGACCCAGTACTTC. Amino acid sequence: CASSSRTGRFQETQYF. Filled out from reference TRBV5-5 and TRBJ2-5, the complete variable domain reads DAGVTQSPTHLIKTRGQQVTLRCSPISGHKSVSWYQQVLGQGPQFIFQYYEKEERGRGNFPDRFSARQFPNYSSELNVNALLLGDSALYLCASSSRTGRFQETQYFGPGTRLLVL.

The chain links TRBV7-9 to TRBJ1-2; D gene unclear. The germline V gene encodes CDR1 SEHNR and CDR2 FQNEAQ (reference sequence). Trimming shortened V by 5 bases and J by 6 bases, and 31 bases separated the two germline ends. The CDR3 spans 19 residues. The CDR3 DNA sequence: TGTGCCAGCAGCCCGACAATAAGGACTATCAACCCGAAAGGCAATGGCTACACCTTC. Encoded protein: CASSPTIRTINPKGNGYTF.

On this clonotype: Compared with germline, one end of the junction differs, possibly owing to a read error. V gene TRBV4-1 combines with J gene TRBJ1-4; TRBD1 matches 7 bases. The CDR3 has 15 residues. CDR1 and CDR2 (germline): MGHRA, YSYEKL. The CDR3 sequence: CVSSRLHRGNEKLFF. The CDR3 coding sequence is TGCGTCAGCAGCCGGCTCCACAGGGGTAATGAAAAACTGTTTTTT.

V gene TRBV4-3 combines with J gene TRBJ2-5, with 8 bases lining up with TRBD1. TRBJ2-1 explains the end of the DNA better; the J call may be wrong. Germline values: CDR1 LGHNA, CDR2 YSLEER. This CDR3 is built from 15 residues. In DNA, the CDR3 is TGCGCCAGCAGCCAAAGCGCAGGGGGCGCGGATGAGCAGTTCTTC. As protein: CASSQSAGGADEQFF.

The genes are TRBV7-2 and TRBJ1-1, with D perhaps matching TRBD1 (6 bases). This CDR3 is built from 15 residues. The V gene lost 3 bases and the J gene lost 2 bases, with 13 bases spanning the gap. CDR1 is SGHTA, CDR2 FQGNSA, per germline. The CDR3 region is CASSFMSGTNTEAFF. DNA for the CDR3: TGTGCCAGCAGCTTTATGTCGGGGACAAACACTGAAGCTTTCTTT.

This clonotype has more than one count but fewer than ten. This chain connects TRBV4-3 to TRBJ2-4; D call uncertain. CDR1 is LGHNA and CDR2 is YSLEER in the germline V gene. The CDR3 loop spans 15 amino acids. Trimming left V 1 base short and J 0 bases short, with 7 bases between. The CDR3 loop is CASSQVSLAKNIQYF. The CDR3 nucleotides read TGCGCCAGCAGCCAAGTCAGCTTAGCCAAAAACATTCAGTACTTC.

There are a few counts of this clonotype. The rearrangement uses TRBV27 and TRBJ2-5; no clear D. The closer fit of TRBJ2-1 to the DNA end suggests the J call may be wrong. CDR3 size: 16 residues. Germline values: CDR1 MNHEY, CDR2 SMNVEV (reference sequence). The CDR3 loop reads CASSLSSWTKNNEQFF. CDR3 in DNA: TGTGCCAGCAGTTTATCTTCATGGACCAAAAACAATGAGCAGTTCTTC.

This rearrangement joins TRBV5-5 to TRBJ1-1, with 7 positions matching TRBD1. The CDR3 extends over 16 amino acids. Germline lookup yields CDR1 SGHKS and CDR2 YYEKEE (reference sequence). Germline trimming cut 6 bases from V and 4 bases from J; bases unmatched to any gene: 15. The CDR3 loop reads CASTPSAGGQFTEAFF. The CDR3 DNA is TGTGCCAGCACTCCTAGCGCGGGGGGACAGTTCACTGAAGCTTTCTTT.

This chain connects TRBV20-1 to TRBJ2-5, with 8 positions matching TRBD2. Germline V gives CDR1 DFQATT, CDR2 SNEGSKA (reference sequence). Trimming at V came to 4 bases and at J to 4 bases, leaving 8 bases not matched to a gene. The length of the CDR3 is 14 residues. The CDR3 nucleotides read TGCAGTGCTAACGGGGGGGGATCCCCAGAGACCCAGTACTTC. Its translation: CSANGGGSPETQYF.

V usage is TRBV5-4 and J usage is TRBJ2-5; 8 bases align to TRBD2. The J call is doubtful: the DNA matches TRBJ2-1 better. This CDR3 has 15 amino acids. The germline V gene encodes CDR1 SGHNT and CDR2 YYREEE (reference sequence). CDR3 DNA: TGTGCCAGCAGCCCCGGGGGGGCGTCCTACAATGAGCAGTTCTTC. This gives the protein CASSPGGASYNEQFF.

The chain carries TRBV28 and TRBJ2-7; tentatively, D is TRBD1 (5 bases). The CDR3 totals 15 residues. In germline, CDR1 is MDHEN, CDR2 SYDVKM. V was cut by 2 bases and J by 6 bases, with 17 bases left in between. DNA for the CDR3: TGTGCCAGCAGTTTAAGGGGTCCCCTATACGGCGAGCAGTACTTC. This codes for CASSLRGPLYGEQYF. The full variable domain, with the rest looked up from reference TRBV28 and TRBJ2-7, is DVKVTQSSRYLVKRTGEKVFLECVQDMDHENMFWYRQDPGLGLRLIYFSYDVKMKEKGDIPEGYSVSREKKERFSLILESASTNQTSMYLCASSLRGPLYGEQYFGPGTRLTVT.

This clonotype was found a few times. This rearrangement joins TRBV7-3 to TRBJ2-3, with TRBD2 matching 12 bases. Germline V gene sequence: CDR1 SGHTA, CDR2 FQGTGA. V trimming: 5 bases; J trimming: 2 bases; junction bases outside the gene matches: 5. The CDR3 has 16 residues. DNA of the CDR3: TGTGCCAGCAGCGCCGGACTAGCGGGGAACACAGATACGCAGTATTTT. It translates to CASSAGLAGNTDTQYF.

The table lists this clonotype with a few counts. The chain employs TRBV27 and TRBJ2-5; 8 bases agree with TRBD2. Unmatched junction bases numbered 7, after V lost 3 bases and J lost 4 bases. The length of the CDR3 is 15 residues. Germline V gives CDR1 MNHEY, CDR2 SMNVEV (reference sequence). The CDR3 reads CASSFDSGVRETQYF. In nucleotides, the CDR3 is TGTGCCAGCAGTTTTGATAGCGGGGTCCGAGAGACCCAGTACTTC.

This sequence joins TRBV6-5 and TRBJ2-6; D may match TRBD1 or TRBD2 (6 bases each). Trimming stripped 2 bases from V and 0 bases from J, with 11 bases between. Germline CDR1 is MNHEY and CDR2 is SVGAGI. This CDR3 is built from 17 residues. The CDR3 DNA follows: TGTGCCAGCAGTTACGCGGGACACACCTCTGGGGCCAACGTCCTGACTTTC. As protein: CASSYAGHTSGANVLTF.

This clonotype showed up just a few times. The conserved phenylalanine or tryptophan is not found at the CDR3 terminus, so this likely reflects a read error. The chain employs TRBV12-3 or TRBV12-4 and TRBJ2-7; the D gene is possibly TRBD1 (6 bases). Trimming removed 8 bases from V and 6 bases from J, with 20 bases in between. CDR3 length: 14 amino acids. CDR3 region: CASRPPGTPFEQYS. The CDR3 DNA sequence: TGTGCCAGCCGCCCCCCTGGGACACCCTTCGAGCAGTACTCC.

The rearrangement uses TRBV12-3 or TRBV12-4 and TRBJ1-1; D possibly corresponds to TRBD1 (5 bases). V shed 5 bases and J shed 4 bases, with 14 bases lying between them. CDR3 length: 14 residues. CDR3 nucleotide sequence: TGTGCCAGCAGTCTCTCCGGCAGGGCCACTGAAGCTTTCTTT. Its protein product is CASSLSGRATEAFF.

This clonotype has at least ten counts. The chain combines TRBV5-1 with TRBJ1-4, with TRBD1 matching over 10 bases. CDR3 length: 14 residues. Losses at the gene ends were 4 bases for V and 8 bases for J; bases not matched to a gene: 5. Germline-derived CDR1 and CDR2 are SGHRS and YFSETQ. CDR3 sequence reads: CASSRDRGFEKLFF. CDR3 bases: TGCGCCAGCAGCCGGGACAGGGGTTTCGAAAAACTGTTTTTT.

The chain employs TRBV29-1 and TRBJ2-5, with 9 positions matching TRBD2. Germline CDR1 reads SQVTM; CDR2 reads ANQGSEA. The CDR3 has 19 residues. V shed 1 base, J shed 1 base, and the junction held 16 bases outside the gene matches. In DNA, the CDR3 is TGCAGCGTTGAAGGGTTAGCGGGAGTTTTACCCGAGCTCCAAGAGACCCAGTACTTC. It codes for CSVEGLAGVLPELQETQYF.

This clonotype turned up a few times. The V and J genes are TRBV4-3 and TRBJ2-5; 12 nucleotides agree with TRBD2. The CDR3 totals 18 residues. The V gene's germline CDR1 is LGHNA and CDR2 YSLEER. The V segment lost 1 base and the J segment 4 bases; nucleotides outside the gene matches: 10. The CDR3 loop is CASSQVASGGALGETQYF. The CDR3 DNA is TGCGCCAGCAGCCAAGTGGCTAGCGGGGGGGCCTTAGGAGAGACCCAGTACTTC.

In this sample, this clonotype turned up a few times. The V and J genes are TRBV2 and TRBJ2-1; TRBD2 is a possible D gene (5 bases). CDR1 and CDR2 from the germline V gene are SNHLY and FYNNEI. This CDR3 contains 17 residues. Trimming took off 5 bases at V and 1 base at J, with 18 bases between the two ends. CDR3 region: CASSRSSGPLSYNEQFF. In nucleotides, the CDR3 is TGTGCCAGCAGTAGGTCAAGCGGCCCTTTATCCTACAATGAGCAGTTCTTC.

The table lists this clonotype with many counts. The chain couples TRBV4-3 to TRBJ1-1; the match to TRBD1 covers 10 bases. With V trimmed by 0 bases and J by 3 bases, 1 base remained unmatched. The CDR3 is 15 amino acids. The germline V gene has CDR1 LGHNA and CDR2 YSLEER. CDR3 protein: CASSQETGGYTEAFF. In nucleotides, the CDR3 is TGCGCCAGCAGCCAAGAGACAGGGGGCTACACTGAAGCTTTCTTT.

V is TRBV7-2 and J is TRBJ2-6; TRBD2 aligns across 13 bases. V was clipped by 5 bases and J by 4 bases; unmatched bases: 8. CDR3 size: 18 residues. CDR1 SGHTA and CDR2 FQGNSA come from the germline V gene. The CDR3 reads CASSPRTSGSGGANVLTF. Here the CDR3 DNA reads TGTGCCAGCAGCCCCAGGACTAGCGGGAGCGGAGGGGCCAACGTCCTGACTTTC.

The J gene is TRBJ1-6, the V gene TRBV12-3 or TRBV12-4; D is undetermined. The V end lost 2 bases, the J end lost 8 bases, and 4 bases lay between the germline ends. The CDR3 is 12 residues long. In DNA form, the CDR3 reads TGTGCCAGCAGTTTACAGGATTCACCCCTCCACTTT. It is translated as CASSLQDSPLHF.

This clonotype turned up a few times. This sequence joins TRBV27 and TRBJ2-7; the D gene is possibly TRBD1 (5 bases). Germline V CDR1 and CDR2: MNHEY, SMNVEV (reference sequence). The CDR3 consists of 13 residues. Deletions cut 5 bases from V and 8 bases from J, with 16 bases between. The CDR3 loop reads CASSLRAGIKQYF. CDR3 nucleotide sequence: TGTGCCAGCAGTCTCAGGGCAGGGATCAAGCAGTACTTC.